The rows below give T cell receptor beta chains drawn from one sample of a study of patients and donors after allogeneic stem cell transplantation. TCRdb passed the RT-PCR reads through MiXCR, listing each CDR3 protein once. In the table there are about 960,000 distinct CDR3 sequences, more than 15% of which are singletons. Sequenced sample: blood, either unsorted or a sorted T cell fraction (not recorded which). The receptors come from a human donor who was either an allogeneic HSCT recipient or a stem cell or donor lymphocyte infusion donor (not recorded which). It is not recorded whose cells these are; they may come from a transplant donor. CDR3s include the opening cysteine and the closing phenylalanine or tryptophan. Each record gives: clone size, J gene, D gene, V gene, CDR3 protein, CDR3 DNA. The D gene is left open where the match is weak. The listing skips clone size in some rows; elsewhere it reads once, few, many or a size class.

abundance: few; j_gene: TRBJ1-2; d_gene: TRBD1; v_gene: TRBV11-2; CDR3aa: CASSLGRGSIIGYTF; CDR3nt: TGTGCCAGCAGCTTGGGCAGGGGGTCAATAATTGGCTACACCTTC
abundance: few; j_gene: TRBJ2-2; d_gene: TRBD2; v_gene: TRBV18; CDR3aa: CASGRLAGNTGELFF; CDR3nt: TGTGCCAGCGGTCGACTAGCGGGGAACACCGGGGAGCTGTTTTTT
abundance: NA; j_gene: TRBJ2-3; d_gene: NA; v_gene: TRBV29-1; CDR3aa: CSVLRGTDTQYF; CDR3nt: TGCAGCGTCCTCCGGGGCACAGATACGCAGTATTTT
abundance: NA; j_gene: TRBJ2-7; d_gene: TRBD2; v_gene: TRBV7-9; CDR3aa: CASSSLAGELGEQYF; CDR3nt: TGTGCCAGCAGCTCCCTAGCGGGAGAGCTCGGCGAGCAGTACTTC
abundance: few; j_gene: TRBJ2-3; d_gene: NA; v_gene: TRBV7-9; CDR3aa: CASSPWAGADTQYF; CDR3nt: TGTGCCAGCAGCCCCTGGGCCGGGGCAGATACGCAGTATTTT
abundance: few; j_gene: TRBJ2-2; d_gene: NA; v_gene: TRBV27; CDR3aa: CASSPSTGAYTGELFF; CDR3nt: TGTGCCAGCAGTCCTAGTACGGGAGCATACACCGGGGAGCTGTTTTTT
abundance: NA; j_gene: TRBJ2-5; d_gene: TRBD2; v_gene: TRBV6-5; CDR3aa: CASSYTRGGMETQYF; CDR3nt: TGTGCCAGCAGTTACACCCGGGGGGGCATGGAGACCCAGTACTTC
abundance: NA; j_gene: TRBJ1-2; d_gene: NA; v_gene: TRBV11-2; CDR3aa: CASSLDLPGGYTF; CDR3nt: TGTGCCAGCAGCTTAGATCTTCCGGGAGGCTACACCTTC
abundance: NA; j_gene: TRBJ1-1; d_gene: NA; v_gene: TRBV9; CDR3aa: CASSPRVANTEAFF; CDR3nt: TGTGCCAGCAGCCCCAGGGTGGCGAACACTGAAGCTTTCTTT
abundance: NA; j_gene: TRBJ2-1; d_gene: NA; v_gene: TRBV29-1; CDR3aa: CSVTTRGEQFF; CDR3nt: TGCAGCGTTACCACAAGGGGAGAGCAGTTCTTC
abundance: NA; j_gene: TRBJ2-1; d_gene: TRBD2; v_gene: TRBV10-3; CDR3aa: CAISRGSSYNEQFF; CDR3nt: TGTGCCATCAGCCGCGGGAGCTCCTACAATGAGCAGTTCTTC
abundance: few; j_gene: TRBJ2-3; d_gene: TRBD1; v_gene: TRBV7-8; CDR3aa: CASSLTGKAATDTQYF; CDR3nt: TGTGCCAGCAGCCTGACAGGGAAAGCGGCAACAGATACGCAGTATTTT
abundance: few; j_gene: TRBJ2-1; d_gene: NA; v_gene: TRBV7-2; CDR3aa: CASSWIVGGPQFF; CDR3nt: TGTGCCAGCAGCTGGATCGTGGGGGGGCCACAGTTCTTC
abundance: few; j_gene: TRBJ2-5; d_gene: TRBD1; v_gene: TRBV7-2; CDR3aa: CASSFGQALGGETQYF; CDR3nt: TGTGCCAGCAGCTTTGGACAGGCACTAGGTGGAGAGACCCAGTACTTC
abundance: NA; j_gene: TRBJ2-7; d_gene: TRBD1; v_gene: TRBV24-1; CDR3aa: CATSDAGGGEYEQYF; CDR3nt: TGTGCCACCAGTGATGCAGGGGGCGGTGAGTACGAGCAGTACTTC
abundance: few; j_gene: TRBJ2-3; d_gene: NA; v_gene: TRBV4-3; CDR3aa: CASSQDHPGTLTDTQYF; CDR3nt: TGCGCCAGCAGCCAAGATCATCCGGGGACTCTCACAGATACGCAGTATTTT
abundance: NA; j_gene: TRBJ1-1; d_gene: TRBD1; v_gene: TRBV7-9; CDR3aa: CASRSTTGGRNTEAFF; CDR3nt: TGTGCCAGCAGGTCTACTACAGGGGGCCGTAACACTGAAGCTTTCTTT
abundance: few; j_gene: TRBJ2-5; d_gene: NA; v_gene: TRBV20-1; CDR3aa: CSARVGSLAETQYF; CDR3nt: TGCAGTGCTAGAGTCGGATCGCTAGCGGAGACCCAGTACTTC
abundance: NA; j_gene: TRBJ2-1; d_gene: NA; v_gene: TRBV4-1; CDR3aa: CASSQEGASSSYNEQFF; CDR3nt: TGCGCCAGCAGCCAAGAAGGGGCCTCCAGCTCCTACAATGAGCAGTTCTTC
abundance: NA; j_gene: TRBJ2-5; d_gene: TRBD2; v_gene: TRBV5-1; CDR3aa: CASSLWPASGSYETQYF; CDR3nt: TGCGCCAGCAGCTTGTGGCCCGCTAGCGGGAGTTATGAGACCCAGTACTTC
abundance: few; j_gene: TRBJ2-1; d_gene: NA; v_gene: TRBV7-2; CDR3aa: CASSLAQASYNEQFF; CDR3nt: TGTGCCAGCAGCTTAGCGCAGGCATCCTACAATGAGCAGTTCTTC
abundance: few; j_gene: TRBJ2-2; d_gene: NA; v_gene: TRBV24-1; CDR3aa: CATSDSLPIGELFF; CDR3nt: TGTGCCACCAGTGATTCGCTACCGATCGGGGAGCTGTTTTTT
abundance: many; j_gene: TRBJ2-1; d_gene: TRBD2; v_gene: TRBV5-1; CDR3aa: CASSGGGSSYNEQFF; CDR3nt: TGCGCCAGCAGCGGCGGGGGAAGCTCCTACAATGAGCAGTTCTTC
abundance: NA; j_gene: TRBJ1-2; d_gene: TRBD1; v_gene: TRBV3-1; CDR3aa: CASSRRGRQGAPGYTF; CDR3nt: TGTGCCAGCAGCCGTAGAGGGAGACAGGGGGCGCCTGGCTACACCTTC
abundance: NA; j_gene: TRBJ2-1; d_gene: NA; v_gene: TRBV4-1; CDR3aa: CASSQSTDAIVNEQFF; CDR3nt: TGCGCCAGCAGCCAATCGACTGACGCAATAGTCAATGAGCAGTTCTTC
abundance: once; j_gene: TRBJ2-1; d_gene: TRBD2; v_gene: TRBV15; CDR3aa: CATSREQGSGGQYNEQFF; CDR3nt: TGTGCCACCAGCAGAGAGCAGGGGAGCGGGGGGCAATACAATGAGCAGTTCTTC
abundance: NA; j_gene: TRBJ2-7; d_gene: NA; v_gene: TRBV3-1; CDR3aa: CASSLQNSGTAGLKQYF; CDR3nt: TGTGCCAGCAGCCTCCAAAACTCCGGGACCGCGGGATTAAAGCAGTACTTC
abundance: NA; j_gene: TRBJ2-2; d_gene: TRBD2; v_gene: TRBV20-1; CDR3aa: CSARSLAGDVSTGELFF; CDR3nt: TGCAGTGCTAGGTCCCTAGCGGGAGACGTCAGCACCGGGGAGCTGTTTTTT